A selection of T cell receptor beta chains follows, all from one sample in a study of T cells in Graves' hyperthyroidism and ophthalmopathy. TCRdb analysed the multiplex PCR reads with MiXCR anew, one entry per CDR3 protein. The sample includes some 500,000 distinct CDR3 sequences, about 15% of them seen just once. The sequencing sample was made of blood. These receptor sequences come from a young woman with Graves' hyperthyroidism. CDR3s include the opening cysteine and the closing phenylalanine or tryptophan. D genes are given only for firm matches. Clone size, where shown, is once, few, many, or a class for clones that have expanded.

many TRBJ2-5 . TRBV30 CAWRGTPGETQYF TGTGCCTGGAGGGGGACCCCGGGAGAGACCCAGTACTTC
few TRBJ2-4 . TRBV4-1 CASSLSGKDIQYF TGCGCCAGCAGCCTATCCGGGAAGGACATTCAGTACTTC
few TRBJ1-1 TRBD1 TRBV27 CASRGGQGGTEAFF TGTGCCAGCAGGGGGGGACAGGGGGGAACTGAAGCTTTCTTT
many TRBJ1-1 . TRBV20-1 CSAPRQVMNTEAFF TGCAGTGCTCCCCGACAGGTAATGAACACTGAAGCTTTCTTT
few TRBJ1-1 . TRBV11-2 CASSLAQGKGAEAFF TGTGCCAGCAGCTTAGCCCAGGGAAAAGGGGCTGAAGCTTTCTTT
. TRBJ2-6 . TRBV29-1 CSANTRSGANVLTF TGCAGCGCTAACACTCGCTCTGGGGCCAACGTCCTGACTTTC
. TRBJ1-5 . TRBV10-2 CASRIGGQQPQHF TGCGCCAGCAGAATCGGGGGGCAACAGCCCCAGCATTTT
. TRBJ2-1 . TRBV3-1 CASSQDAGPGFF TGTGCCAGCAGCCAAGATGCGGGCCCCGGGTTCTTC
many TRBJ1-6 TRBD1 TRBV2 CASNRQGNNSPLHF TGTGCCAGCAACCGACAGGGCAATAATTCACCCCTCCACTTT
. TRBJ1-2 . TRBV28 CASSHRTETSTF TGTGCCAGCAGTCACCGAACAGAAACTAGTACCTTC
few TRBJ2-3 TRBD1 TRBV29-1 CSYTRTGSTDTQYF TGCAGCTATACTCGGACAGGGAGCACAGATACGCAGTATTTT
. TRBJ1-3 TRBD1 TRBV10-3 CAISGPGQGSGNTIYF TGTGCCATTAGCGGGCCGGGACAGGGGTCTGGAAACACCATATATTTT
many TRBJ2-7 . TRBV11-2 CASSLGRAETYEQYF TGTGCCAGCAGCTTAGGGCGGGCCGAGACCTACGAGCAGTACTTC
many TRBJ1-1 . TRBV2 CASGDMNTEAFF TGTGCCAGCGGGGATATGAACACTGAAGCTTTCTTT
. TRBJ1-5 . TRBV3-1 CASSHSFEGTHQPQHF TGTGCCAGCAGCCACTCGTTTGAGGGTACACATCAGCCCCAGCATTTT
many TRBJ2-3 . TRBV12-3/TRBV12-4 CASTHSHSTDTQYF TGTGCCAGCACCCATTCACACAGCACAGATACGCAGTATTTT
many TRBJ1-2 . TRBV2 CASSDKPYGYTF TGTGCCAGCAGTGACAAGCCCTATGGCTACACCTTC
many TRBJ1-3 . TRBV20-1 CSARVTKTGGGNTIYF TGCAGTGCTAGAGTCACAAAGACAGGAGGAGGAAACACCATATATTTT
once TRBJ2-1 TRBD2 TRBV5-1 CASSTYPSGKQFF TGCGCCAGCAGCACCTACCCTAGCGGGAAGCAGTTCTTC
many TRBJ2-1 . TRBV30 CAWSVQRSGPTTQFF TGTGCCTGGAGTGTACAGAGATCCGGCCCCACTACGCAGTTCTTC
. TRBJ2-1 TRBD2 TRBV7-9 CASSRSGLAGGPEQFF TGTGCCAGCAGCCGATCCGGACTAGCGGGAGGACCCGAGCAGTTCTTC
many TRBJ2-2 . TRBV3-1 CASSQGVKTMGELFF TGTGCCAGCAGCCAAGGGGTTAAGACAATGGGGGAGCTGTTTTTT